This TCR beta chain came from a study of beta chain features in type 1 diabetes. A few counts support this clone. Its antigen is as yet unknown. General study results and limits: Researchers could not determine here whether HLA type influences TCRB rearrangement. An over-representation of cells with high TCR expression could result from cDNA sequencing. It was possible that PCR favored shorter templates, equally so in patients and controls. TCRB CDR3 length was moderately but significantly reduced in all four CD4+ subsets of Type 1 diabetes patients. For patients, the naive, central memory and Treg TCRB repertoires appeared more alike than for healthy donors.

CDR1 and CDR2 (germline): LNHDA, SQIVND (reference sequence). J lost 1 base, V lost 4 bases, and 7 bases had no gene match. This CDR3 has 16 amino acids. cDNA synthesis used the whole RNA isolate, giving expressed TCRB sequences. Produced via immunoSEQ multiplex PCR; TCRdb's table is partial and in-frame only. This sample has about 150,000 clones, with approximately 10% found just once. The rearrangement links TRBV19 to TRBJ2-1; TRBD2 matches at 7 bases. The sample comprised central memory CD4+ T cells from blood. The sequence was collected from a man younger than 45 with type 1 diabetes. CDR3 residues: CASSTFSSGSYNEQFF. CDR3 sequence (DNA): TGTGCCAGTAGTACCTTTTCTAGCGGATCCTACAATGAGCAGTTCTTC.